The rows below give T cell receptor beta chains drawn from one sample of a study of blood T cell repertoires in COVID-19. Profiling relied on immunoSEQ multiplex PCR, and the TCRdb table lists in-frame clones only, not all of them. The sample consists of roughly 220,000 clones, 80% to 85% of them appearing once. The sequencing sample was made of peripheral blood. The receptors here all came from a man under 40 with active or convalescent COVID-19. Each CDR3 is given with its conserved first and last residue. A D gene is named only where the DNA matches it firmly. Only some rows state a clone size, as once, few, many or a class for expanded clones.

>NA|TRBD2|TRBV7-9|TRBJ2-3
TGTGCCAGCAGCCCGGGACTAGCGGGGGGGCCAGGAGATACGCAGTATTTT
CASSPGLAGGPGDTQYF
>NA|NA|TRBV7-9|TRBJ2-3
TGTGCCAGCAGCGCCCCAAGTTACTTCGTAACAGATACGCAGTATTTT
CASSAPSYFVTDTQYF
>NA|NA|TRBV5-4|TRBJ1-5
TGTGCCAGCAGCTTGGATCTTAATCAGCCCCAGCATTTT
CASSLDLNQPQHF
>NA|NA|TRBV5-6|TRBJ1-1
TGTGCCAGCAGCTTGACAGACATGAACACTGAAGCTTTCTTT
CASSLTDMNTEAFF
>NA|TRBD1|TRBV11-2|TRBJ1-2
TGTGCCAGCAGCGCCCGAGGACAGGGTACGAACTATGGCTACACCTTC
CASSARGQGTNYGYTF
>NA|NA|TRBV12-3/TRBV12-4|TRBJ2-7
TGTGCCAGCACCACAGGGTTCTACGAGCAGTACTTC
CASTTGFYEQYF
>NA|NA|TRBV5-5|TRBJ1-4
TGTGCCAGCAGCCACCAGGACATTGCGGAGGAAAAACTGTTTTTT
CASSHQDIAEEKLFF
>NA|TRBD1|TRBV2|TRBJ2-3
TGTGCCAGCAGGACAGGGGTAACAGATACGCAGTATTTT
CASRTGVTDTQYF
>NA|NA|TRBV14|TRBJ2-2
TGTGCCAGCATGGAGGGACCGGGCATCTCCGGGGAGCTGTTTTTT
CASMEGPGISGELFF
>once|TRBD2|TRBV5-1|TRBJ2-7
TGCGCCAGCAGCTTGGGACCCTCTAGCGGGGGGGCCAGGTACGAGCAGTACTTC
CASSLGPSSGGARYEQYF
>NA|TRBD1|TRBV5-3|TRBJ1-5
TGTGCCAGAAGCTTGGCAACCGGGACAGGGATCAATCAGCCCCAGCATTTT
CARSLATGTGINQPQHF
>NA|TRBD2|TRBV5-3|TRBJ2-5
TGTGCCAGAAGCGTTTGGTCCCGGGCTAGCGGGAGTCGTGGGGAGACCCAGTACTTC
CARSVWSRASGSRGETQYF
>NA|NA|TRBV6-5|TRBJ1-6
TGTGCCAGCAGTTACACAAATTCACCCCTCCACTTT
CASSYTNSPLHF
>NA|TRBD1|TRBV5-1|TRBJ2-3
TGCGCCAGCAGCGTTGGAACGGGACAGAACGCGGATACGCAGTATTTT
CASSVGTGQNADTQYF
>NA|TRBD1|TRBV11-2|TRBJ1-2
TGTGCCAGCTCCTTGGACAGGGGCACCTATGGCTACACCTTC
CASSLDRGTYGYTF
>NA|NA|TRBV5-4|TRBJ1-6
TGTGCCAGCAGCCAAGGACAGAATAATTCACCCCTCCACTTT
CASSQGQNNSPLHF
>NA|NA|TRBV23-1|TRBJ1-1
TGCGCCAGCAGTCAGAGGGACACTGAAGCTTTCTTT
CASSQRDTEAFF
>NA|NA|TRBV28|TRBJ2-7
TGTGCCAGCAGTTTTGGGCAAATTCGCGAGCAGTACTTC
CASSFGQIREQYF
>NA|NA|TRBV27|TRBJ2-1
TGTGCCAGCGCGCGGGGAGTCCTCCAGTTCTTC
CASARGVLQFF
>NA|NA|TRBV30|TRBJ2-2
TGTGCCTGTAACACGAACACCGGGGAGCTGTTTTTT
CACNTNTGELFF
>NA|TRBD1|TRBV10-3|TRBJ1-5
TGTGCCATCAGTCCGGGACAGGACCTAATTAGCAATCAGCCCCAGCATTTT
CAISPGQDLISNQPQHF
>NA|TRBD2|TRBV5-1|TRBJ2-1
TGCGCCAGCCGGGCTAGCGGGAGGTCCCACAATGAGCAGTTCTTC
CASRASGRSHNEQFF
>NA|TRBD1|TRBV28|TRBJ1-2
TGTGCCACTCGACAGGGGGCGAGGGGCTACACCTTC
CATRQGARGYTF